The present TCR beta chain was sequenced within a study of CD8+CD57+ T cells in acquired aplastic anemia. This CDR3 contains 16 residues. V was clipped by 3 bases and J by 3 bases; unmatched bases: 6. Patients selected for sequencing had displayed CD8+CD57+ cell expansion by flow cytometry. The TCR beta profiling, which covered VDJ combination and CDR3 sequence, was carried out using genomic DNA as the template. TCRdb processed the reads anew with MiXCR; each CDR3 protein has one entry. The profile shows roughly 200,000 distinct CDR3 sequences, roughly three fifths of them singletons. This TCR came from a human donor with aplastic anemia. Specimen: sorted CD4+, CD8+, or CD8+CD57+ T cells (not recorded which) from PBMCs. The rearrangement joins TRBV12-3 or TRBV12-4 to TRBJ2-1, with 9 positions matching TRBD1. The CDR3, as DNA: TGTGCCAGCAGTTTCGGGACAGGGACGAACTACAATGAGCAGTTCTTC. This translates into CASSFGTGTNYNEQFF.